Below, 31 T cell receptor beta chains from the same sample are listed, as sequenced in a study of cytomegalovirus exposure and HLA in healthy donors. Primers: 60 Vbeta forward and 13 Jbeta reverse. Data came from immunoSEQ multiplex PCR; TCRdb stores just in-frame clones and leaves some out. The sample lists 120,000 or so clones; 74% were seen once. Sequencing was carried out using PBMCs. The receptors shown here come from a man aged 40-49 years in good health and CMV-seropositive.

The rearrangement links TRBV5-8 to TRBJ1-2; possible D gene TRBD1, 5 bases. Germline CDR1 and CDR2: SGHTS and YDEGEE. This CDR3 is built from 14 residues. V lost 2 bases and J lost 3, with 11 bases in between. The CDR3 DNA reads TGTGCCAGCAGCTTCGGGGGTGAGGACTATGGCTACACCTTC. It translates to CASSFGGEDYGYTF.

A single count supports this clone. This chain joins TRBV21-1 and TRBJ2-1; TRBD2 is taken as the D call from the table, unchecked against the DNA. TRBV21-1 is a known pseudogene. The CDR3 runs to 13 residues. CDR3 in amino acids: CATAANQRDEQFF. The CDR3, as DNA: TGTGCCACCGCAGCAAATCAGCGTGATGAGCAGTTCTTC.

The J gene is TRBJ1-1, the V gene TRBV9; TRBD1 might be the D (5 bases). In germline, CDR1 is SGDLS, CDR2 YYNGEE. V lost 0 bases to trimming and J lost 1 base, with 7 bases between them. The CDR3 runs 14 residues. The CDR3: CASSVGRGNTEAFF. The CDR3 DNA reads TGTGCCAGCAGCGTAGGAAGGGGGAACACTGAAGCTTTCTTT.

The chain links TRBV7-7 to TRBJ2-1, with 13 bases that match TRBD2. V dropped 5 bases and J dropped 6; count of bases not matched to a gene: 4. The CDR3 contains 15 residues. Germline V gene data show CDR1 as SSHAT and CDR2 as FNYEAQ (reference sequence). CDR3 in amino acids: CASSRGLAGVNEQFF. CDR3 nucleotides: TGTGCCAGCAGCCGCGGACTAGCGGGGGTCAATGAGCAGTTCTTC.

The chain employs TRBV30 and TRBJ1-2; 12 bases are a match to TRBD1. Losses at the gene ends were 5 bases for V and 1 base for J; bases not matched to a gene: 5. The germline CDR1 and CDR2 sequences are GTSNPN and SVGIG (reference sequence). This CDR3 region has 15 residues. The CDR3 nucleotides read TGTGCCTGGGGGGACAGGGGGCTGATTAACTATGGCTACACCTTC. Residues: CAWGDRGLINYGYTF. Combining the CDR3 with reference TRBV30 and TRBJ1-2 gives the whole variable domain SQTIHQWPATLVQPVGSPLSLECTVEGTSNPNLYWYRQAAGRGLQLLFYSVGIGQISSEVPQNLSASRPQDRQFILSSKKLLLSDSGFYLCAWGDRGLINYGYTFGSGTRLTVV.

CDR3 DNA sequence: TGTGCCAGCAGCCCCCAAAAGGCCAACGTCCTGACTTTC. Its translation is CASSPQKANVLTF. V and J are TRBV6-5 and TRBJ2-6; D unclear. The V gene's germline CDR1 is MNHEY and CDR2 SVGAGI. Trimming removed 6 bases from V and 6 bases from J, with 9 bases in between. The CDR3 consists of 13 residues.

CDR3: CAISKIGTPEENTGELFF. In DNA, the CDR3 is TGTGCCATCAGTAAAATCGGGACTCCGGAAGAGAACACCGGGGAGCTGTTTTTT. The chain uses TRBV10-3 and TRBJ2-2; D is perhaps TRBD2 (6 bases). The CDR3 contains 18 residues. V was clipped by 5 bases and J by 1 base, with 20 bases between them. CDR1 ENHRY and CDR2 SYGVKD come from the germline V gene.

The rearrangement uses TRBV10-1 and TRBJ1-2; a possible D gene is TRBD1 (6 bases). V lost 5 bases and J lost 6, with 16 bases in between. CDR3 size: 14 residues. Per the germline V gene, CDR1 is WNHNN and CDR2 is SYGVQD (reference sequence). The CDR3, as DNA: TGCGCCAGCAGTAACATCAGGGGAGTGGATGGCTACACCTTC. As protein: CASSNIRGVDGYTF.

V is TRBV10-3 and J is TRBJ2-2; 16 bases line up with TRBD2. Germline loops: CDR1 ENHRY, CDR2 SYGVKD. This CDR3 region has 19 residues. With 8 bases clipped from V and 4 bases from J, the junction kept 13 bases outside the gene matches. The CDR3 DNA reads TGTGCCATCCCATCCGGGACTAGCGGGGGGGCCTTTAGCACCGGGGAGCTGTTTTTT. It specifies CAIPSGTSGGAFSTGELFF.

The chain combines TRBV5-4 with TRBJ2-1; D remains ambiguous. Trimming left V 2 bases short and J 7 bases short, with 4 bases between. The CDR3 runs 11 residues. In germline, CDR1 is SGHNT, CDR2 YYREEE (reference sequence). Written as DNA, the CDR3 is TGTGCCAGCAGCTTCCGGAATGAGCAGTTCTTC. Protein sequence: CASSFRNEQFF.

V is TRBV28 and J is TRBJ2-2; tentatively, D is TRBD1 (5 bases). V was clipped by 3 bases and J by 4 bases, with 15 bases between them. The CDR3 runs to 16 residues. Germline CDR1 reads MDHEN; CDR2 reads SYDVKM. CDR3 DNA: TGTGCCAGCAGTTTCAGGGCCGTCGGTTTCACCGGGGAGCTGTTTTTT. Translating it yields CASSFRAVGFTGELFF.

As for this clone: Distinct nucleotide sequences in the sample also encode this CDR3. This chain uses TRBV5-1 with TRBJ2-3; TRBD2 aligns across 9 bases. CDR1 SGHRS and CDR2 YFSETQ come from the germline V gene. V shed 0 bases, J shed 6 bases, and the junction held 2 bases outside the gene matches. The CDR3 loop spans 14 amino acids. The CDR3 region has the DNA TGCGCCAGCAGCTTGGGTCTAGCGGGGGATACGCAGTATTTT. It is translated as CASSLGLAGDTQYF. Drawing the rest from reference TRBV5-1 and TRBJ2-3, the complete variable domain is KAGVTQTPRYLIKTRGQQVTLSCSPISGHRSVSWYQQTPGQGLQFLFEYFSETQRNKGNFPGRFSGRQFSNSRSEMNVSTLELGDSALYLCASSLGLAGDTQYFGPGTRLTVL.

V gene TRBV15 combines with J gene TRBJ2-7, with TRBD2 matching over 9 bases. Germline-derived CDR1 and CDR2 are LNHNV and YYDKDF (reference sequence). The V segment lost 6 bases and the J segment 12 bases; nucleotides outside the gene matches: 21. This CDR3 spans 16 amino acids. The CDR3 DNA follows: TGTGCCACCAGTTCGTCTTACGGACTAGCGCGGAGGGATATGTACTTC. Translated, it gives CATSSSYGLARRDMYF.

This clone was observed once. The rearrangement links TRBV11-2 to TRBJ2-3, with 7 positions matching TRBD2. This CDR3 spans 14 amino acids. Losses at the gene ends were 5 bases for V and 3 bases for J; bases not matched to a gene: 5. Germline V gene lookup returns CDR1 SGHAT and CDR2 FQNNGV. For the CDR3, the DNA is TGTGCCAGCAGCCCCGGACTAGTAACAGATACGCAGTATTTT. Protein sequence: CASSPGLVTDTQYF.

J is TRBJ2-1 and V is TRBV19; 9 positions agree with TRBD1. This CDR3 region has 15 residues. The V segment lost 2 bases and the J segment 5 bases; nucleotides outside the gene matches: 4. Germline CDR1 is LNHDA and CDR2 is SQIVND (reference sequence). CDR3 nucleotides: TGTGCCAGTAGTATACTGCGGGACAGGGACAATGAGCAGTTCTTC. This encodes CASSILRDRDNEQFF.

The J gene is TRBJ2-7, the V gene TRBV27; 12 bases map to TRBD2. V dropped 4 bases and J dropped 5; count of bases not matched to a gene: 15. The CDR3 covers 18 residues. Germline lookup yields CDR1 MNHEY and CDR2 SMNVEV (reference sequence). CDR3 sequence reads: CASSYLASGRANANEQYF. DNA for the CDR3: TGTGCCAGCAGTTACCTGGCTAGCGGGAGGGCTAATGCCAACGAGCAGTACTTC.

The chain uses TRBV27 and TRBJ2-3; no clear D. Trimming stripped 6 bases from V and 0 bases from J, with 7 bases between. Germline V gives CDR1 MNHEY, CDR2 SMNVEV (reference sequence). The CDR3 has 13 residues. The CDR3 DNA is TGTGCCAGCAGGGTCCAGAGCACAGATACGCAGTATTTT. As protein: CASRVQSTDTQYF.

The gene calls are TRBV5-1 and TRBJ2-2; D call uncertain. This CDR3 has 15 residues. Trimming cost V 1 base and J 2 bases, with 9 bases left between them. Per the germline V gene, CDR1 is SGHRS and CDR2 is YFSETQ. The CDR3 DNA is TGCGCCAGCAGCTTGCTGGGCGTCAACACCGGGGAGCTGTTTTTT. Its translation: CASSLLGVNTGELFF.

The chain links TRBV19 to TRBJ1-3; D call uncertain. CDR3 length: 14 amino acids. The V gene lost 5 bases and the J gene lost 2 bases, with 10 bases spanning the gap. Germline CDR1 LNHDA, CDR2 SQIVND (reference sequence). The CDR3 protein is CASSFRLTGNTIYF. The CDR3 DNA reads TGTGCCAGTAGTTTCCGACTAACTGGAAACACCATATATTTT.

The V and J genes are TRBV5-8 and TRBJ1-1; no definite D call. This CDR3 has 12 residues. CDR1 is SGHTS, CDR2 YDEGEE, per germline. Trimming took 4 bases from V and 5 from J, leaving 9 bases between them. CDR3 region: CASSLRGTEAFF. CDR3 DNA: TGTGCCAGCAGCCTGAGAGGGACTGAAGCTTTCTTT.

V and J are TRBV7-8 and TRBJ1-1; D possibly corresponds to TRBD1 (6 bases). CDR1 and CDR2 (germline): SGHVS, FQNEAQ. CDR3 length: 16 amino acids. V was shortened by 1 base and J by 3 bases, with 15 bases between the two germline ends. CDR3 nucleotide sequence: TGTGCCAGCAGCTTAGTGACAGGCCACCACTACACTGAAGCTTTCTTT. Translation gives CASSLVTGHHYTEAFF.

This clone was found a few times. CDR3 region: CASSRDRGLGTQYF. DNA for the CDR3: TGTGCCAGCAGTAGGGACAGGGGGCTTGGGACCCAGTACTTC. The gene calls are TRBV27 and TRBJ2-5; TRBD1 aligns across 12 bases. The V gene end was trimmed by 5 bases and the J gene end by 7 bases; junction bases not matched to a gene: 5. The CDR3 runs 14 residues. The germline V gene has CDR1 MNHEY and CDR2 SMNVEV (reference sequence).

The rearrangement joins TRBV6-1 to TRBJ1-6, with D hard to call. This CDR3 has 15 residues. Trimming pared 2 bases from V and 0 bases from J, leaving 5 bases between. Germline lookup yields CDR1 MNHNS and CDR2 SASEGT. CDR3 amino acids: CASSEKSSYNSPLHF. CDR3 DNA: TGTGCCAGCAGTGAAAAGAGCTCCTATAATTCACCCCTCCACTTT.

The J gene is TRBJ2-7, the V gene TRBV20-1; D may be TRBD2 (6 bases). Trimming pared 2 bases from V and 5 bases from J, leaving 7 bases between. The V gene's germline CDR1 is DFQATT and CDR2 SNEGSKA (reference sequence). The CDR3 length is 11 residues. The CDR3 DNA follows: TGCAGTGCTAGACCGGGGGACGAGCAGTACTTC. Translation: CSARPGDEQYF.

The chain is built from TRBV11-1 and TRBJ1-3, with D uncertain. This CDR3 has 15 residues. The germline V gene has CDR1 SGHAT and CDR2 FQDESV (reference sequence). Trimming took off 1 base at V and 4 bases at J, with 11 bases between the two ends. The CDR3 protein is CASSLGASAGNTIYF. The CDR3 DNA sequence: TGTGCCAGCAGCTTAGGGGCCTCGGCGGGAAACACCATATATTTT.

The V and J genes are TRBV4-3 and TRBJ1-1, with D unclear. Germline-derived CDR1 and CDR2 are LGHNA and YSLEER. There are 13 residues in the CDR3. The ends were cut back, 1 base at V and 5 bases at J, with 8 bases in the middle. The CDR3: CASSQVRETEAFF. The CDR3 nucleotides are TGCGCCAGCAGCCAAGTTCGAGAGACTGAAGCTTTCTTT.

This clone showed up many times. The rearrangement joins TRBV4-3 to TRBJ2-7; TRBD2 might be the D (6 bases). CDR3 length: 15 residues. V lost 0 bases to trimming and J lost 3 bases, with 12 bases between them. In germline, CDR1 is LGHNA, CDR2 YSLEER. CDR3 protein: CASSQESGSNYEQYF. The CDR3 DNA reads TGCGCCAGCAGCCAAGAGAGCGGGTCCAACTACGAGCAGTACTTC.

The gene calls are TRBV9 and TRBJ1-1, with D perhaps matching TRBD1 (6 bases). Germline V gives CDR1 SGDLS, CDR2 YYNGEE. The CDR3 is 15 amino acids. The ends were cut back, 3 bases at V and 8 bases at J, with 20 bases in the middle. This CDR3 is CASSDNGGRSPEAFF. CDR3 coding DNA: TGTGCCAGCAGCGACAATGGGGGCCGATCCCCGGAAGCTTTCTTT.

The CDR3 nucleotides are TGTGCCAGCAGCTTACAGTTGGCCGGGGCCAACGTCCTGACTTTC. It specifies CASSLQLAGANVLTF. The chain recombines TRBV7-9 with TRBJ2-6; D ambiguous. CDR3 length equals 15 residues. V was clipped by 2 bases and J by 4 bases, with 9 bases between them. CDR1 and CDR2 from the germline V gene are SEHNR and FQNEAQ (reference sequence).

There are a few counts of this clone. V usage is TRBV5-1 and J usage is TRBJ2-1; 10 nucleotides match TRBD2. This CDR3 has 13 amino acids. CDR1 and CDR2 (germline): SGHRS, YFSETQ. The junction had 2 bases not matched to a gene; V was cut back by 2 bases and J by 9 bases. The DNA of the CDR3 is TGCGCCAGCAGCTTAGCGGGAGGGCTTGAGCAGTTCTTC. This gives the protein CASSLAGGLEQFF.

The table lists this clone with a few counts. This chain uses TRBV6-5 with TRBJ2-7; TRBD1 might be the D (5 bases). Per the germline V gene, CDR1 is MNHEY and CDR2 is SVGAGI. V gave up 6 bases and J gave up 3 bases, with 12 bases separating them. There are 13 residues in the CDR3. The CDR3, as DNA: TGTGCCAGCAGCCCAATAGGGGACTACGAGCAGTACTTC. Translating gives CASSPIGDYEQYF.